This T cell receptor beta chain was captured by sequencing in a study of T cells in Graves' hyperthyroidism and ophthalmopathy. Study results and caveats: With a median lead of about 6.9 months before onset, the model predicted ophthalmopathy.

There are many counts of this clonotype. The antigen is unknown. Unmatched junction bases numbered 4, after V lost 4 bases and J lost 3 bases. Germline lookup yields CDR1 KGHSH and CDR2 LQKENI. This CDR3 spans 15 amino acids. Patients counted as stable if ophthalmopathy did not develop within 18 months. Amplified TCR beta CDR3 regions derived from RNA transcripts. The HTBI set primed first-round TCR CDR3 RT-PCR. TCRdb redid the calling of the multiplex PCR reads with MiXCR, one entry per CDR3 protein. The sample has approximately 560,000 distinct CDR3 sequences; approximately 15% are singletons. The sample comprised blood. This TCR was sampled from a woman under 40 with Graves' hyperthyroidism. The chain recombines TRBV18 with TRBJ2-3; 10 bases map to TRBD1. CDR3 nucleotide sequence: TGTGCCAGCTCACAGACAGGGGGCAAGACAGATACGCAGTATTTT. This codes for CASSQTGGKTDTQYF.